A single sample gave rise to the 18 T cell receptor beta chains below, sequenced in a study of molecular identifiers for immune sequencing clone quantification. TCRdb independently ran MiXCR on the PCR reads; one entry per CDR3 protein. Among roughly 300,000 distinct CDR3 sequences listed, roughly 24% were seen once. The sequenced material came from naive CD8+ T cells from blood, with Jurkat cell RNA spiked in. The subset: FACS-sorted CD8+CD4-CCR7+CD45RA+ naive T cells. The receptors here all came from a human donor in good health. Some libraries in this study had Jurkat cell RNA spiked in.

This clonotype was seen repeatedly, ten times or more. The chain has TRBV6-2 or TRBV6-3 and TRBJ2-5; 8 positions match TRBD2. Trimming took 6 bases from V and 3 from J; bases not matched to a gene: 3. The CDR3 extends over 13 amino acids. CDR1 is MNHEY, CDR2 SVGEGT, per germline. Here the CDR3 DNA reads TGTGCCAGCAGACTAGCGGAGGAAGAGACCCAGTACTTC. This translates into CASRLAEEETQYF.

The rearrangement uses TRBV12-5 and TRBJ1-1, with a tentative D call TRBD1 (6 bases). Between the trimmed V and J ends, which lost 6 bases and 5 bases, there was a span of 16 bases. Germline-derived CDR1 and CDR2 are LGHNT and FRNRAP. This CDR3 spans 14 amino acids. The CDR3 sequence is CASGQTGVSTEAFF. The CDR3 DNA is TGTGCTAGTGGCCAGACAGGCGTAAGTACTGAAGCTTTCTTT.

This clonotype was detected a few times. The chain joins TRBV7-9 to TRBJ2-1; 8 bases line up with TRBD2. This CDR3 spans 16 amino acids. Germline trimming cut 1 base from V and 7 bases from J; bases unmatched to any gene: 9. CDR1 is SEHNR, CDR2 FQNEAQ, per germline (reference sequence). The CDR3 region has the DNA TGTGCCAGCAGCTTAGGTCCGGGAGGGCTAAAGAATGAGCAGTTCTTC. Its translation is CASSLGPGGLKNEQFF.

At least ten counts were recorded for this clonotype. The V gene is TRBV19, the J gene TRBJ1-5; tentatively, D is TRBD1 (5 bases). Trimming pared 3 bases from V and 5 bases from J, leaving 11 bases between. Germline values: CDR1 LNHDA, CDR2 SQIVND (reference sequence). The CDR3 has 14 residues. In nucleotides, the CDR3 is TGTGCCAGTAGTATTGCGGCAGGGCATCAGCCCCAGCATTTT. Translating it yields CASSIAAGHQPQHF.

This clonotype showed up just a few times. The J gene is TRBJ2-5, the V gene TRBV7-9; TRBD2 might be the D (5 bases). The length of the CDR3 is 15 residues. Germline V gene lookup returns CDR1 SEHNR and CDR2 FQNEAQ (reference sequence). The V gene lost 5 bases and the J gene lost 2 bases, with 15 bases spanning the gap. The CDR3 sequence: CASSRNLAVQETQYF. The CDR3 DNA sequence: TGTGCCAGCAGCCGAAATCTAGCAGTACAAGAGACCCAGTACTTC.

The sample holds many counts of this clonotype. The chain has TRBV6-5 and TRBJ1-5; D call uncertain. The CDR3 runs to 13 residues. Germline V gene data show CDR1 as MNHEY and CDR2 as SVGAGI. V was pared by 2 bases and J by 4 bases, with 6 bases between. The CDR3 here is CASSYGPNQPQHF. The CDR3 DNA sequence: TGTGCCAGCAGTTACGGTCCTAATCAGCCCCAGCATTTT.

A word on this clonotype: A much larger clone differs from this one at a single base, so this may be a read error. The chain combines TRBV11-2 with TRBJ2-3; 10 bases agree with TRBD1. Germline V gene lookup returns CDR1 SGHAT and CDR2 FQNNGV. The length of the CDR3 is 15 residues. The CDR3 DNA sequence: TGTGCCAGCAGCGGAGGACAGGGGGTCATGAATACGCGGTATTTT. This translates into CASSGGQGVMNTRYF.

About this clonotype itself: This sequence may be a read error, since a much larger clone differs from it by one base. The chain joins TRBV6-5 to TRBJ2-5; TRBD1 agrees at 7 bases. CDR1 and CDR2 (germline): MNHEY, SVGAGI. This CDR3 contains 14 residues. In DNA form, the CDR3 reads TGTGCCAGCAGTCTCTACAGGGGACAAGAGAACCAGTACTTC. Translating gives CASSLYRGQENQYF.

Comment on this clonotype: A read error is possible here, since a much larger clone lies one base away. This chain links TRBV14 with TRBJ2-3; TRBD2 might be the D (5 bases). Germline CDR1 reads SGHDN; CDR2 reads FVKESK. V was shortened by 2 bases and J by 2 bases, with 11 bases between the two germline ends. This CDR3 is 15 amino acids long. This CDR3 is CASSQSEALTDTQYF. In nucleotides, the CDR3 is TGTGCCAGCAGCCAATCGGAGGCTCTCACAGATACGCAGTATTTT.

V is TRBV25-1 and J is TRBJ1-4; D might be TRBD1 (5 bases). The ends were cut back, 4 bases at V and 7 bases at J, with 16 bases in the middle. Germline loops: CDR1 MGHDK, CDR2 SYGVNS. The CDR3 covers 15 residues. The CDR3 loop reads CASSGLRGFGEKLFF. CDR3 coding DNA: TGTGCCAGCAGTGGCTTGAGGGGATTCGGTGAAAAACTGTTTTTT.

This clonotype was seen a handful of times. The chain uses TRBV7-9 and TRBJ1-2; D is ambiguous. The ends were cut back, 3 bases at V and 4 bases at J, with 15 bases in the middle. This CDR3 is built from 15 residues. The V gene's germline CDR1 is SEHNR and CDR2 FQNEAQ (reference sequence). In DNA, the CDR3 is TGTGCCAGCAGCTTTCTCTACGGCGACGGCTATGGCTACACCTTC. Amino acid sequence: CASSFLYGDGYGYTF.

The CDR3 protein is CATSGAGGPHEQYF. The DNA for the CDR3 is TGTGCCACCTCGGGAGCGGGGGGTCCCCACGAGCAGTACTTC. The rearrangement links TRBV5-3 to TRBJ2-7, with 9 positions matching TRBD2. TRBV5-3 is an ORF for which the function is uncertain. The V segment lost 9 bases and the J segment 5 bases; nucleotides outside the gene matches: 12. The CDR3 is 14 amino acids.

This chain connects TRBV15 to TRBJ2-3; the D gene is possibly TRBD2 (5 bases). The ends were cut back, 0 bases at V and 4 bases at J, with 8 bases in the middle. The germline gives CDR1 LNHNV, CDR2 YYDKDF (reference sequence). This CDR3 is 14 amino acids long. In DNA, the CDR3 is TGTGCCACCAGCAGAGACGTGGGAGCAGATACGCAGTATTTT. It specifies CATSRDVGADTQYF.

The chain has TRBV24-1 and TRBJ2-1; a possible D gene is TRBD2 (5 bases). CDR1 and CDR2 from the germline V gene are KGHDR and SFDVKD. The CDR3 has 17 amino acids. The V end was cut by 4 bases, the J end by 4 bases, with 19 bases between. The CDR3, as DNA: TGTGCCACCAGTGACAAATCCTCGGACTGGAGATACAATGAGCAGTTCTTC. Amino acid sequence: CATSDKSSDWRYNEQFF.

This clonotype has ten or more counts. J is TRBJ2-5 and V is TRBV13, with TRBD2 matching 12 bases. V gave up 5 bases and J gave up 5 bases; unmatched junction bases: 12. Germline V gene lookup returns CDR1 PRHDT and CDR2 FYEKMQ (reference sequence). This CDR3 spans 17 amino acids. This chain's CDR3 is CASSARPSGRAYETQYF. In DNA form, the CDR3 reads TGTGCCAGCAGCGCTCGACCTAGCGGGAGGGCCTATGAGACCCAGTACTTC.

This clonotype was seen many times. CDR3 bases: TGTGCCAGCAGCCCCGACAGGCGCCACAATGAGCAGTTCTTC. Amino acid sequence: CASSPDRRHNEQFF. This chain uses TRBV7-6 with TRBJ2-1, with D perhaps matching TRBD1 (6 bases). The CDR3 is made up of 14 amino acids. Trimming took 5 bases from V and 5 from J, leaving 13 bases between them. Germline V lookup: CDR1 SGHVS, CDR2 FNYEAQ.

In its sample, this clonotype was seen a few times. This rearrangement joins TRBV4-1 to TRBJ2-7; D call uncertain. This CDR3 spans 14 amino acids. V lost 4 bases and J 0 bases, leaving 10 bases between the germline ends. Germline V lookup: CDR1 MGHRA, CDR2 YSYEKL. The CDR3 sequence is CASSPPTSSYEQYF. The CDR3 nucleotides read TGCGCCAGCAGCCCCCCGACCAGCTCCTACGAGCAGTACTTC.

This clonotype has ten or more counts. The chain has TRBV20-1 and TRBJ2-7; D is uncertain. V dropped 0 bases and J dropped 5 bases, with 11 bases sitting between them. Germline V gives CDR1 DFQATT, CDR2 SNEGSKA (reference sequence). The CDR3 totals 13 residues. CDR3 loop: CSARDLPSNEQYF. The CDR3 DNA sequence: TGCAGTGCTAGAGATCTGCCTAGTAACGAGCAGTACTTC.